The 22 T cell receptor beta chains listed next were all sequenced from one sample in a study of T cell repertoires in cytomegalovirus infection. The antigens of these receptors remain unknown. TCRdb re-derived calls from the reads in MiXCR, one entry per CDR3 protein. The table records roughly 120,000 distinct CDR3 sequences, approximately 30% of them present only once. The sample here was CD8+ T cells from cultured PBMCs, taken from culture after CMV antigen stimulation. These receptors all stem from a human donor in good health (CMV status not recorded). Some clones in this sample may be carry-over from other donors' samples.

The chain uses TRBV6-8 and TRBJ2-7; D unclear. The CDR3 length is 14 residues. Deletions cut 2 bases from V and 0 bases from J, with 8 bases between. CDR1 is MNHGY, CDR2 SAAAGT, per germline. CDR3 sequence: CASSYGYSSYEQYF. The CDR3 nucleotides read TGTGCCAGCAGTTACGGTTACAGCTCCTACGAGCAGTACTTC.

In this sample, this clonotype turned up a few times. The genes are TRBV27 and TRBJ1-6; D remains unclear. The CDR3 is made up of 14 amino acids. The V gene's germline CDR1 is MNHEY and CDR2 SMNVEV (reference sequence). Trimming cost V 3 bases and J 7 bases, with 10 bases left between them. CDR3 sequence reads: CASSFRASNSPLHF. The CDR3 DNA follows: TGTGCCAGCAGTTTCCGGGCCTCCAATTCACCCCTCCACTTT.

This clonotype was counted between two and nine times. The rearrangement links TRBV27 to TRBJ2-1; D uncertain. The V end lost 3 bases, the J end lost 5 bases, and 5 bases lay between the germline ends. Germline CDR1 MNHEY, CDR2 SMNVEV (reference sequence). This CDR3 spans 12 amino acids. Here the CDR3 DNA reads TGTGCCAGCAGTTTGGGTAACAATGAGCAGTTCTTC. Protein product: CASSLGNNEQFF.

This clonotype has a count of ten or more. J is TRBJ1-3 and V is TRBV11-2, with 9 bases aligning to TRBD1. Germline V gene lookup returns CDR1 SGHAT and CDR2 FQNNGV. The J segment lost 2 bases and the V segment lost 5 bases, leaving 7 bases of the junction unmatched. The CDR3 extends over 16 amino acids. The CDR3 reads CASSTGQGRAGNTIYF. CDR3 sequence (DNA): TGTGCCAGCAGCACCGGACAGGGGAGGGCTGGAAACACCATATATTTT.

With respect to this clonotype: Mismatch with germline at one junction end may stem from a read error. The chain employs TRBV7-7 and TRBJ2-2; 11 positions match TRBD2. The CDR3 is 19 residues long. CDR1 SSHAT and CDR2 FNYEAQ come from the germline V gene (reference sequence). The CDR3 loop is CASSLVPITSGGNTGELFF. The CDR3, as DNA: TGTGCTAGCAGCCTAGTCCCTATCACTAGCGGGGGGAACACCGGGGAGCTGTTTTTT.

J is TRBJ2-7 and V is TRBV7-9; D is perhaps TRBD1 or TRBD2 (5 bases each). Germline V gene lookup returns CDR1 SEHNR and CDR2 FQNEAQ (reference sequence). The CDR3 totals 15 residues. Trimming left V 4 bases short and J 4 bases short, with 17 bases between. CDR3 in amino acids: CASSSEPGPIYEQYF. The CDR3 bases are TGTGCCAGCAGCTCGGAGCCGGGACCGATTTACGAGCAGTACTTC.

The rearrangement links TRBV6-2 or TRBV6-3 to TRBJ2-1; 12 positions agree with TRBD2. The V and J ends lost 6 bases and 4 bases, in that order; junction bases with no gene match: 4. This CDR3 comprises 15 residues. Germline V lookup: CDR1 MNHEY, CDR2 SVGEGT. CDR3 DNA: TGTGCCAGCAGGACTAGCGGGGGCCTTTACAATGAGCAGTTCTTC. This encodes CASRTSGGLYNEQFF.

CDR3 bases: TGTGCCAGTAGTACCGAGACAGCTACTGTGGGACTGTTTTTT. Amino acids: CASSTETATVGLFF. This sequence joins TRBV19 and TRBJ1-4; D might be TRBD1 (5 bases). CDR3 size: 14 residues. Trimming shortened V by 4 bases and J by 13 bases, and 19 bases separated the two germline ends. The V gene's germline CDR1 is LNHDA and CDR2 SQIVND (reference sequence). Full variable domain (outside the CDR3, taken from reference TRBV19 and TRBJ1-4): DGGITQSPKYLFRKEGQNVTLSCEQNLNHDAMYWYRQDPGQGLRLIYYSQIVNDFQKGDIAEGYSVSREKKESFPLTVTSAQKNPTAFYLCASSTETATVGLFFGSGTQLSVL.

V usage is TRBV5-1 and J usage is TRBJ1-1; no clear D gene. Trimming cost V 4 bases and J 8 bases, with 15 bases left between them. The V gene's germline CDR1 is SGHRS and CDR2 YFSETQ. CDR3 length equals 13 residues. The CDR3 reads CASSALGGIEAFF. DNA of the CDR3: TGCGCCAGCAGCGCACTCGGCGGGATAGAAGCTTTCTTT.

This rearrangement joins TRBV7-3 to TRBJ2-1; no clear D gene. V lost 6 bases and J 7 bases, leaving 19 bases between the germline ends. Looked up from germline, CDR1 is SGHTA and CDR2 is FQGTGA. The CDR3 has 15 amino acids. The chain's CDR3 is CASRGSTSVWNEQFF. CDR3 nucleotide sequence: TGTGCCAGCAGAGGTAGTACTTCGGTTTGGAATGAGCAGTTCTTC.

The chain links TRBV19 to TRBJ1-2; D gene unclear. This CDR3 has 15 residues. V shed 1 base and J shed 5 bases, with 14 bases lying between them. From germline, CDR1 is LNHDA and CDR2 SQIVND (reference sequence). The CDR3 spells CASSIASAATYGYTF. Written as DNA, the CDR3 is TGTGCCAGTAGTATAGCCAGCGCCGCTACTTATGGCTACACCTTC.

For the CDR3, the DNA is TGTGCCAGCAGCACAGGGGACGGTGTAGACTCTGGGGCCAACGTCCTGACTTTC. Encoded protein: CASSTGDGVDSGANVLTF. The chain combines TRBV13 with TRBJ2-6; 7 positions match TRBD1. This CDR3 region has 18 residues. CDR1 is PRHDT and CDR2 is FYEKMQ in the germline V gene (reference sequence). The junction had 10 bases not matched to a gene; V was cut back by 5 bases and J by 0 bases. Filled out from reference TRBV13 and TRBJ2-6, the complete variable domain reads AAGVIQSPRHLIKEKRETATLKCYPIPRHDTVYWYQQGPGQDPQFLISFYEKMQSDKGSIPDRFSAQQFSDYHSELNMSSLELGDSALYFCASSTGDGVDSGANVLTFGAGSRLTVL.

The sample holds one count of this clonotype. V gene TRBV4-1 combines with J gene TRBJ1-2, with D unclear. The V and J ends lost 5 bases and 6 bases respectively, with 13 bases between them. The CDR3 sequence is 13 residues long. Per germline, CDR1 MGHRA and CDR2 YSYEKL. CDR3 DNA: TGCGCCAGCAGCGAGAACGACGGTGATGGCTACACCTTC. This codes for CASSENDGDGYTF.

This clonotype was detected a few times. The chain has TRBV6-5 and TRBJ2-3; 9 bases line up with TRBD2. Looked up from germline, CDR1 is MNHEY and CDR2 is SVGAGI. This CDR3 is 16 amino acids long. V lost 2 bases to trimming and J lost 2 bases; unmatched junction nucleotides: 5. The CDR3 sequence is CASSYAAGGPTDTQYF. DNA for the CDR3: TGTGCCAGCAGTTACGCTGCGGGGGGGCCCACAGATACGCAGTATTTT.

In its sample, this clonotype was seen a few times. V is TRBV5-1 and J is TRBJ2-1, with TRBD2 identical over 8 bases. This CDR3 comprises 16 residues. V dropped 5 bases and J dropped 0; count of bases not matched to a gene: 7. Germline CDR1 and CDR2: SGHRS and YFSETQ. CDR3 protein: CASSRGGRSSYNEQFF. The CDR3 nucleotides are TGCGCCAGCAGTCGGGGGGGGCGGAGCTCCTACAATGAGCAGTTCTTC.

The V call is TRBV27, the J call TRBJ2-2; 8 bases map to TRBD1. Germline loops: CDR1 MNHEY, CDR2 SMNVEV (reference sequence). The CDR3 has 17 amino acids. The trim removed 6 bases at V and 6 bases at J, leaving 15 bases unmatched. Written as DNA, the CDR3 is TGTGCCAGCAGCCCCGCCCGCGGACAGGGAGAACCCGGGGAGCTGTTTTTT. Its translation: CASSPARGQGEPGELFF.

In this sample, this clonotype turned up many times. The chain has TRBV4-3 and TRBJ1-1, with unresolved D. CDR3 length equals 16 residues. CDR1 and CDR2 from the germline V gene are LGHNA and YSLEER. Trimming removed 6 bases at V and 1 base at J, with 18 bases between. CDR3 in amino acids: CASRTNSRPSNTEAFF. DNA for the CDR3: TGCGCCAGCAGGACGAATAGTAGGCCCTCGAACACTGAAGCTTTCTTT.

This sequence joins TRBV2 and TRBJ1-1, with a possible D match to TRBD1 (6 bases). Trimming shortened V by 6 bases and J by 1 base, and 9 bases separated the two germline ends. This CDR3 spans 13 amino acids. Per the germline V gene, CDR1 is SNHLY and CDR2 is FYNNEI. The CDR3 loop reads CASRRGQNTEAFF. DNA for the CDR3: TGTGCCAGCAGACGGGGACAGAACACTGAAGCTTTCTTT.

In this sample, this clonotype turned up a few times. This chain joins TRBV20-1 and TRBJ1-3; D call uncertain. Germline CDR1 is DFQATT and CDR2 is SNEGSKA (reference sequence). The V and J ends lost 6 bases and 4 bases respectively, with 22 bases between them. CDR3 length: 16 residues. CDR3 bases: TGCAGTGCATCACTCGGCGGAGGCTCCCGGGGAAACACCATATATTTT. Its protein product is CSASLGGGSRGNTIYF.

This clonotype occurred a few times. CDR3 residues: CASSLIGLAGPFGETQYF. CDR3 bases: TGTGCCAGCAGCCTTATCGGACTAGCGGGCCCCTTCGGGGAGACCCAGTACTTC. V and J are TRBV7-9 and TRBJ2-5, with TRBD2 identical over 11 bases. J gave up 5 bases and V 5 bases, and 16 bases lay outside the gene matches. This CDR3 contains 18 residues. The germline gives CDR1 SEHNR, CDR2 FQNEAQ (reference sequence).

This chain links TRBV10-3 with TRBJ1-5; D remains ambiguous. The CDR3 has 14 amino acids. The germline gives CDR1 ENHRY, CDR2 SYGVKD. The V end lost 0 bases, the J end lost 1 base, and 4 bases lay between the germline ends. CDR3 coding DNA: TGTGCCATCAGTGAGTCAAGGAGCAATCAGCCCCAGCATTTT. Protein product: CAISESRSNQPQHF.

The rearrangement uses TRBV24-1 and TRBJ1-4, with D uncertain. The germline V gene encodes CDR1 KGHDR and CDR2 SFDVKD. The CDR3 covers 17 residues. Trimming took 3 bases from V and 4 from J, leaving 17 bases between them. CDR3 protein: CATSDPSATGNNEKLFF. For the CDR3, the DNA is TGTGCCACCAGTGATCCCTCAGCGACGGGAAATAATGAAAAACTGTTTTTT.